One T cell receptor beta chain is described in this entry. The antigen is undetermined. The CDR3 has 13 residues. Germline CDR1 is SNHLY and CDR2 is FYNNEI. Trimming removed 6 bases from V and 2 bases from J; junction bases left unmatched: 0. TCRdb used MiXCR to reprocess the 5' RACE reads, holding one entry per CDR3 protein. The sample holds a few hundred thousand distinct CDR3 sequences, around an eighth seen once. The data are from a study of T cells after yellow fever vaccination. Findings and limits, study-wide: When the response was secondary, it was weaker but reached its peak faster, day 5 versus 15.

Specimen: CD4+ T cells sorted from PBMCs, collected 15 days after the yellow fever booster vaccination. The chain is built from TRBV2 and TRBJ1-5; 8 bases are shared with TRBD1. The clonotype was recovered from a man in his late teens or twenties who received the YFV17D yellow fever vaccine. CDR3 in amino acids: CASRGQGNQPQHF. CDR3 sequence (DNA): TGTGCCAGCAGGGGACAGGGCAATCAGCCCCAGCATTTT.